This T cell receptor beta chain appears in the sequencing data of a study of cytomegalovirus exposure and HLA in healthy donors. Looking at the study overall: Within the Caucasian-associated ancestry cluster were more than 75% of the roughly 400 genotyped donors. Findings of the study overall: Later examination showed HLA-associated TCR beta chains had greater clonal expansion than equally common others. Information on immune exposure was restricted to one variable (CMV serostatus). Cytomegalovirus-associated TCR beta chains were listed, numbering under 200.

With respect to this clone: Its antigen is not known.

The primer mix had 60 Vbeta and 13 Jbeta primers. The table came from immunoSEQ multiplex PCR; TCRdb's copy has only in-frame clones and leaves some out. The table has about 160,000 clones, more than 70% seen once. Sequencing used PBMCs. The receptor comes from a man between 60 and 75 years old in good health and CMV-seronegative.

CDR3 in amino acids: CASSQASSYNSPLHF. For the CDR3, the DNA is TGTGCCAGCAGTCAGGCCAGCTCCTATAATTCACCCCTCCACTTT. V and J are TRBV2 and TRBJ1-6; D remains unclear. V lost 5 bases, J lost 0 bases, and 8 bases lay in between. Germline V lookup: CDR1 SNHLY, CDR2 FYNNEI. The CDR3 contains 15 residues.